This TCR beta chain is from a study of blood T cell repertoires in COVID-19. Study overall: The United States, Italy and Spain were the sources of the acute and convalescent COVID-19 samples.

Participants were placed into cohorts based on the clinical history they reported. The germline CDR1 and CDR2 sequences are LNHDA and SQIVND (reference sequence). The CDR3 is 14 amino acids. With V trimmed by 4 bases and J by 3 bases, 3 bases remained unmatched. In the authors' workflow: Scientists estimated how many nucleated cells there were by amplifying reference gene primers. Sequencing was performed with immunoSEQ multiplex PCR; in TCRdb, only in-frame clones are kept and a portion is missing. V and J calls and clone size are as listed in that table; D and trimming were resolved from the DNA. The table has approximately 140,000 clones, about four fifths seen once.

The chain links TRBV19 to TRBJ1-1; 9 bases agree with TRBD1. Sequencing was done on a sample of PBMCs or T cells enriched from blood (not recorded which). The sequence came from a woman aged 45 to 65 with acute COVID-19. CDR3: CASSTQGADTEAFF. As DNA, the CDR3 is TGTGCCAGTAGTACACAGGGGGCTGACACTGAAGCTTTCTTT.